This T cell receptor (beta chain) appears in the sequencing data of a study of T cell repertoires in breast cancer (TCRdb year 2016). As for the study more broadly: The study profiled tumors, lymph nodes and peripheral blood lymphocytes from breast cancer patients, plus peripheral blood from healthy control donors. The majority of the approximately 21 patient tumors analyzed for shared TCRs were ER+/PR+. Controls included nine healthy donors of an age range similar to the patients. Sequencing yielded on average roughly 550,000 sequences per sample and about 10 reads per input cell. The study reasoned that TCRs shared between breast cancer patients would target shared antigens, given breast cancer's low mutational burden and rare common mutations. Tumors and tumor-involved lymph nodes were minced and digested with Liberase and DNase, then filtered through 70-um and 40-um filters. Blood samples were separated by Ficoll, whereas tumor-free lymph nodes were processed without any enzymatic digestion. Study-wide conclusions, independent of this receptor: Tumor-involved sentinel lymph nodes shared about fourfold more TCRs with matched tumor repertoires than tumor-free nodes (around 8.2% versus 1.8%). Emulsion RT-PCR was considered qualitative rather than quantitative, since transcript abundance and primer differences skewed clone recovery. TRBV7 predominated among shared TCRs, which may reflect tumor recognition or a mispriming bias from eight TRBV7 primers. More than 15 TCR pairs were shared across seven or more patient tumors and were rarely found in control blood, which suggests possible tumor specificity. Discarding singleton TCRs and sampling only part of each tumor may have missed genuine antitumor clones. Shared TCRs were encoded by various nucleotide sequences, which suggests selection and expansion based on antigen.

Paired alpha-beta TCRs of CD8+ T cells were analyzed using an expanded emulsion RT-PCR method with primers for all TCR V genes. CD8+ T cells were isolated with a CD8 positive selection kit and were then incubated overnight in roughly 9.1 IU/mL IL-2 prior to emulsion RT-PCR. Receptors were amplified or captured by emulsion pairing. Unpaired genes were suppressed by a second nested PCR containing blocking oligos, after which a third nested PCR added Illumina adaptors and barcodes. Each emulsion RT-PCR master mix held about 4,500-270,000 T cells and included C-region, Stepout and V-region primers. The Micellula Emulsion and Purification Kit was used to generate emulsions, and Qiagen OneStep RT-PCR reagents were used for RT-PCR. The pooled libraries were sequenced on an Illumina MiSeq using paired-end 2 x 250 reads. On the authors' methods: Read pairs were joined in Galaxy and clipped at the engineered overlap into separate alpha and beta files, and reads that were not clipped were discarded. To assign alpha-beta pairs, the researchers used CompleteTCR, a MiTCR-based pipeline that relies on an R script to link chains sharing read cluster identifiers. TCR sequences that were observed only once, representing about 1-3%, were removed as potential sequencing errors. The public sequencing data were trimmed at Q25 with fastp and processed into clonotypes with MiXCR by TCRdb, which kept only in-frame beta chains. Merged by CDR3 protein, the rows form single entries marked with the most common genes and DNA. TCRdb, not the original authors, processed these V and J calls. The sample table records roughly 40,000 distinct CDR3 sequences; about 50% of these occur just once. The ten biggest clones cover 55% to 75% of the sample.

About this clonotype itself: This clone's antigen is unknown. Per-base quality was not reported, and no clone a single base away is much larger than it.

From the cysteine up to the phenylalanine, the CDR3 has a length of 14 residues. Only CDR3 DNA is held: 42 bases, read in frame from base 1. The germline V gene (reference sequence) yields GTSNPN for CDR1 and SVGIG for CDR2. V was cut back by 3 bases and J by 5 bases, leaving a gap of 16 bases between them. The sequenced sample was CD8+ T cells. The sequence was obtained from a pool of human donors with breast cancer or a healthy control (not recorded which). The rearrangement combines TRBV30 with TRBJ1-2; possibly the D gene is TRBD1, per 6 matching bases. Here is the DNA: TGTGCCTGGAGATTTGGAGGGGGAGGTTATGGCTACACCTTC. Its amino acids are CAWRFGGGGYGYTF.